The T cell receptor beta chain under discussion was sequenced for a study of cytomegalovirus exposure and HLA in healthy donors. Study information: A subsequent analysis reported that the roughly 120 validation repertoires were produced on the same platform that had also been used for the roughly 670 first-cohort repertoires.

Points on this clone: Its antigen is not known.

Study conclusions and caveats: The study put about 180 TCR beta chains on its list as cytomegalovirus-associated. CMV antigen specificity was confirmed in vitro for a few CMV-associated chains. Most TCR sequences were rare, but some public TCRs occurred in many donors.

Here immunoSEQ multiplex PCR was the method, and the copy in TCRdb shows in-frame clones only, minus some. The sample consists of about 260,000 clones, 80% to 95% of them appearing once. The sequence derives from a woman in her 30s in good health and CMV-seronegative. What was sequenced was PBMCs.

CDR3 loop: CASSEGNQPQHF. CDR3 sequence (DNA): TGTGCCAGCAGTGAGGGGAATCAGCCCCAGCATTTT. The gene calls are TRBV28 and TRBJ1-5; tentative D call: TRBD1 (5 bases). Trimming left V 5 bases short and J 4 bases short, with 6 bases between. Germline CDR1 MDHEN, CDR2 SYDVKM. There are 12 residues in the CDR3.